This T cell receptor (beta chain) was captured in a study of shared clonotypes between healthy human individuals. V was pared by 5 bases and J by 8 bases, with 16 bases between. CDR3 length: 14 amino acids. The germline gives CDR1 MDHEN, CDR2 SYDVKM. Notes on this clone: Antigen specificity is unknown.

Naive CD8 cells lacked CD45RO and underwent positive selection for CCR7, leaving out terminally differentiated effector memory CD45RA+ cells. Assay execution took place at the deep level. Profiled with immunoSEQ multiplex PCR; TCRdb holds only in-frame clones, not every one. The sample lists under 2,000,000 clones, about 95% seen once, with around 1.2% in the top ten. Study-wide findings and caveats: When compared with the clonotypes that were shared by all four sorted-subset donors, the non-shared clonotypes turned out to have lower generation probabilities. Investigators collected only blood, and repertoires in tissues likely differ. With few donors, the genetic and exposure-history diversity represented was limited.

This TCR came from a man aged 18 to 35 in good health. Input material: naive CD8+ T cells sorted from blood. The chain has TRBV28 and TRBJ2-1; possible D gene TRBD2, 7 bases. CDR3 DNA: TGTGCCAGCAGTCCGTGGGGGGGCGTAGATGAGCAGTTCTTC. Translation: CASSPWGGVDEQFF.